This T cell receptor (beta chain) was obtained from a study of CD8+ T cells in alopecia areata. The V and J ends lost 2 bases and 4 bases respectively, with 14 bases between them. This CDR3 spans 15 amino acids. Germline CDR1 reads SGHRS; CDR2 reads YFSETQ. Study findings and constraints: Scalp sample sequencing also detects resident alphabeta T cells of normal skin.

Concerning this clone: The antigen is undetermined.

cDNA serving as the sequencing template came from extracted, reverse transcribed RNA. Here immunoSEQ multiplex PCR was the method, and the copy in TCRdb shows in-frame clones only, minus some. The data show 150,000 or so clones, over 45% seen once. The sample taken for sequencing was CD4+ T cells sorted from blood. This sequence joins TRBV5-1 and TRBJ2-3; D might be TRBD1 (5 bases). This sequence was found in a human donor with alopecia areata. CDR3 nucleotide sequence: TGCGCCAGCAGCTTACCAGGGCAGTTTGCAGATACGCAGTATTTT. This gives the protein CASSLPGQFADTQYF.